A selection of T cell receptor beta chains follows, all from one sample in a study of T-cell reconstitution after alpha-beta-depleted transplantation in children. TCRdb used MiXCR to reprocess the PCR reads, holding one entry per CDR3 protein. The table has around 370,000 distinct CDR3 sequences, 10% seen once. Sequencing used PBMCs from the stem cell graft donor, obtained from the stem cell graft. These receptors were taken from a human donor who donated a stem cell graft to a child with acute lymphoblastic leukemia. Each CDR3 is given with its conserved first and last residue. The order of the fields is D gene, CDR3 length, V gene, J gene, clone size, CDR3 DNA, CDR3 protein. The D gene is left open where the match is weak. Part of the rows lack a size; the others show once, few, many or a class for expanded clones.

NA	15	TRBV7-2	TRBJ2-2	many	TGTGCCAGCAGCTTAGGGGGGACGGCCACCGGGGAGCTGTTTTTT	CASSLGGTATGELFF
TRBD1	15	TRBV27	TRBJ1-5	NA	TGTGCCAGCAGTCCCCGGGACAGGATGACTCAGCCCCAGCATTTT	CASSPRDRMTQPQHF
TRBD1	16	TRBV7-8	TRBJ2-1	NA	TGTGCCAGCAGCTTAGATTCCGGGACAGGGTATAATGAGCAGTTCTTC	CASSLDSGTGYNEQFF
NA	14	TRBV9	TRBJ2-3	many	TGTGCCAGCAGCGTCGGTCCTAGCACAGATACGCAGTATTTT	CASSVGPSTDTQYF
NA	17	TRBV27	TRBJ2-1	many	TGTGCCAGCAGTTTATTCGGTCCGCGGATAGCCTACAATGAGCAGTTCTTC	CASSLFGPRIAYNEQFF
NA	15	TRBV9	TRBJ2-3	NA	TGTGCCAGCAGCGTAGAGGTTCGTGGCACAGATACGCAGTATTTT	CASSVEVRGTDTQYF
NA	18	TRBV27	TRBJ2-5	many	TGTGCCAGCAGTTTAGGCCCTGAACTTTACCCCCTTCAAGAGACCCAGTACTTC	CASSLGPELYPLQETQYF
TRBD1	13	TRBV20-1	TRBJ1-1	many	TGCAGTGCTAGGGAGGGGGCGAATACTGAAGCTTTCTTT	CSAREGANTEAFF
NA	17	TRBV20-1	TRBJ1-1	many	TGCAGTGCTAGAGTATTTACGGGGACCCGGGGCCACACTGAAGCTTTCTTT	CSARVFTGTRGHTEAFF
TRBD2	20	TRBV27	TRBJ2-7	few	TGTGCCAGCAGTTATCGCACTTCCAAAAAAGCGGGAGTTAGTTTCTACGAGCAGTACTTC	CASSYRTSKKAGVSFYEQYF
NA	13	TRBV20-1	TRBJ2-7	NA	TGCAGTGCTAGTGGGTGGAGCTCCTACGAGCAGTACTTC	CSASGWSSYEQYF
TRBD2	17	TRBV7-2	TRBJ2-3	NA	TGTGCCAGCAGCACCTACACTAGCGGGAGGGCCACAGATACGCAGTATTTT	CASSTYTSGRATDTQYF
NA	14	TRBV20-1	TRBJ1-1	few	TGCAGTGCTAGACCCCCCTCCAGGAACACTGAAGCTTTCTTT	CSARPPSRNTEAFF
NA	15	TRBV19	TRBJ1-5	NA	TGTGCCAGTAGTACGTGGGGGCGATTCAATCAGCCCCAGCATTTT	CASSTWGRFNQPQHF
NA	13	TRBV5-1	TRBJ2-1	NA	TGCGCCAGCAGTGATGGAGGCGGGGATGAGCAGTTCTTC	CASSDGGGDEQFF
TRBD2	16	TRBV20-1	TRBJ2-2	few	TGCAGTGCTAGAGATAAGACTAGCGGCAACACCGGGGAGCTGTTTTTT	CSARDKTSGNTGELFF
NA	15	TRBV5-1	TRBJ2-4	NA	TGCGCCAGCAGCTTGCAGCCGAAAGGCGGAAACATTCAGTACTTC	CASSLQPKGGNIQYF
NA	14	TRBV27	TRBJ2-2	NA	TGTGCCAGCAGGGCCAGGGCGAACACCGGGGAGCTGTTTTTT	CASRARANTGELFF
NA	14	TRBV28	TRBJ2-5	few	TGTGCCAGCACCTTGGTCAGTGTGGGGGAGACCCAGTACTTC	CASTLVSVGETQYF
NA	14	TRBV4-3	TRBJ1-1	few	TGCGCCAGCAGCCAAGAGTGGGGGGGCACTGAAGCTTTCTTT	CASSQEWGGTEAFF
NA	13	TRBV27	TRBJ2-1	NA	TGTGCCAGCAGTTTCTCCGGACTAAGTGAGCAGTTCTTC	CASSFSGLSEQFF
NA	14	TRBV6-2/TRBV6-3	TRBJ1-5	few	TGTGCCAGCAGTTACATTGGAAAAGATCAGCCCCAGCATTTT	CASSYIGKDQPQHF
TRBD1	20	TRBV4-3	TRBJ2-3	few	TGCGCCAGCAGCCACCCCCGGGACAGGATTCCTGCGGGTCCACGGGATACGCAGTATTTT	CASSHPRDRIPAGPRDTQYF
TRBD2	17	TRBV9	TRBJ2-1	few	TGTGCCAGCAGCGCCGGGACTAGCGGGAGGCCATGGAATGAGCAGTTCTTC	CASSAGTSGRPWNEQFF
NA	15	TRBV19	TRBJ1-4	few	TGTGCCAGTAGTCCAAAGACCAATTTTGCGGAAAAACTGTTTTTT	CASSPKTNFAEKLFF
TRBD1	15	TRBV20-1	TRBJ2-2	many	TGCAGTGCTGCTGAGGGACAGAGGAACACCGGGGAGCTGTTTTTT	CSAAEGQRNTGELFF
TRBD1	15	TRBV7-2	TRBJ1-2	NA	TGTGCCAGCAGCTTTGGGACAGGGGGCAACTATGGCTACACCTTC	CASSFGTGGNYGYTF
TRBD1	18	TRBV11-2	TRBJ1-2	few	TGTGCCAGCAGCCAGCGACAGGGCCGGAAAATCTTTTCCTATGGCTACACCTTC	CASSQRQGRKIFSYGYTF
TRBD2	16	TRBV5-1	TRBJ2-1	many	TGCGCCAGCAGCTTGGGGACTAGCGGGATCTACAATGAGCAGTTCTTC	CASSLGTSGIYNEQFF
NA	13	TRBV28	TRBJ1-5	many	TGTGCCAGCAGTCCCACCCTCGGGACACCCCAGCATTTT	CASSPTLGTPQHF
NA	13	TRBV27	TRBJ2-5	few	TGTGCCAGCGCTGGGACGGTTCAAGAGACCCAGTACTTC	CASAGTVQETQYF
TRBD1	15	TRBV5-6	TRBJ2-3	few	TGTGCCAGCAGCTCCGACAGGGCCAGCACAGATACGCAGTATTTT	CASSSDRASTDTQYF
NA	14	TRBV20-1	TRBJ1-1	NA	TGCAGTGCTGGACGGCTCTGGGGTGGCACTGAAGCTTTCTTT	CSAGRLWGGTEAFF
NA	17	TRBV7-9	TRBJ2-3	NA	TGTGCCAGCAGCTTAAATGTCCCAGGGGTTAACACAGATACGCAGTATTTT	CASSLNVPGVNTDTQYF
TRBD2	12	TRBV29-1	TRBJ2-1	few	TGCAGCGTTTGGGGACTAGACAATGAGCAGTTCTTC	CSVWGLDNEQFF
TRBD1	13	TRBV20-1	TRBJ1-5	NA	TGCAGTGCTATGGGGGACAGGGATCAGCCCCAGCATTTT	CSAMGDRDQPQHF
NA	15	TRBV5-1	TRBJ2-1	many	TGCGCCAGCAGCTTTCAGCAGAGCTCCTACAATGAGCAGTTCTTC	CASSFQQSSYNEQFF
TRBD2	17	TRBV12-3/TRBV12-4	TRBJ2-1	few	TGTGCCAGCTATGGACTAGCGGGACGCTCCTCCTACAATGAGCAGTTCTTC	CASYGLAGRSSYNEQFF
NA	13	TRBV10-3	TRBJ2-5	few	TGTGCCATCATGGTTGACGGGGAGGAGACCCAGTACTTC	CAIMVDGEETQYF
NA	16	TRBV6-1	TRBJ2-1	few	TGTGCCAGCAGTGAAACTTCCGGGACCCCCTACGCTGAGCAGTTCTTC	CASSETSGTPYAEQFF
TRBD2	19	TRBV7-7	TRBJ2-1	NA	TGTGCTAGCAGCTCCACTAGCGGGACTACCTTAAGCTCCTACAATGAGCAGTTCTTC	CASSSTSGTTLSSYNEQFF
NA	15	TRBV15	TRBJ1-2	few	TGTGCCACCAGCAGAGAAGTTCGGGGCTTCGATGGCTACACCTTC	CATSREVRGFDGYTF
NA	17	TRBV10-3	TRBJ1-5	NA	TGTGCCATCAGTGAGGGGGCGCGGATTGTGGACAATCAGCCCCAGCATTTT	CAISEGARIVDNQPQHF
NA	14	TRBV20-1	TRBJ2-7	NA	TGCAGTGCTCTTTGGCGCGGCAGGACCTACGAGCAGTACTTC	CSALWRGRTYEQYF
NA	14	TRBV5-1	TRBJ2-2	NA	TGCGCCAGCAGCTCCCTCGGGCTTACCGGGGAGCTGTTTTTT	CASSSLGLTGELFF
TRBD1	15	TRBV4-1	TRBJ2-7	NA	TGCGCCAGCAGCCAAGTTTTGGACAGGGTATACGAGCAGTACTTC	CASSQVLDRVYEQYF
NA	14	TRBV5-1	TRBJ2-5	few	TGCGCCAGCAGCCCTTGGGAAACCCAAGAGACCCAGTACTTC	CASSPWETQETQYF
NA	15	TRBV12-3/TRBV12-4	TRBJ1-1	few	TGTGCCAGCACCCTCACGCGGGGGCCGAACACTGAAGCTTTCTTT	CASTLTRGPNTEAFF
NA	16	TRBV7-9	TRBJ2-3	few	TGTGCCAGCAGCTTCCCGCAGGGCTGGGCCGCAGATACGCAGTATTTT	CASSFPQGWAADTQYF
NA	17	TRBV7-2	TRBJ1-6	many	TGTGCCAGCAGCTTAGTTGGTAGGGGCTCCCCCGATTCACCCCTCCACTTT	CASSLVGRGSPDSPLHF
NA	15	TRBV7-8	TRBJ2-1	NA	TGTGCCAGCAGCCCCCGGCGTGTGGGAGGCAATGAGCAGTTCTTC	CASSPRRVGGNEQFF
TRBD2	16	TRBV10-3	TRBJ2-2	many	TGTGCCATCAGTGTTTCTAGCGGCCCCCGAGACGGGGAGCTGTTTTTT	CAISVSSGPRDGELFF
TRBD1	14	TRBV29-1	TRBJ2-5	NA	TGCAGCTCAGGACAGGGTCGGGGTCAAGAGACCCAGTACTTC	CSSGQGRGQETQYF